These 26 T cell receptor beta chains came from one sample sequenced in a study of shared clonotypes between healthy human individuals. Naive CD8 cells lacked CD45RO, underwent positive selection for CCR7 and left out terminally differentiated effector memory CD45RA+ cells. Generated by immunoSEQ multiplex PCR, the TCRdb table keeps only in-frame clones and is missing some. The data contain 750,000 to 1,000,000 clones, almost 95% of them singletons. The specimen sequenced was naive CD8+ T cells sorted from blood. The receptors were gathered from a man under 40 in good health.

The V call is TRBV7-9, the J call TRBJ2-2; D not resolved. Trimming removed 5 bases from V and 4 bases from J, with 14 bases in between. The germline V gene encodes CDR1 SEHNR and CDR2 FQNEAQ (reference sequence). The CDR3 consists of 15 residues. CDR3 nucleotide sequence: TGTGCCAGCAGCCCAGCCGGGTCCTCCACCGGGGAGCTGTTTTTT. This encodes CASSPAGSSTGELFF.

This chain joins TRBV10-3 and TRBJ2-7; 8 bases map to TRBD1. The trim removed 4 bases at V and 3 bases at J, leaving 2 bases unmatched. The CDR3 is made up of 13 amino acids. Per the germline V gene, CDR1 is ENHRY and CDR2 is SYGVKD. The CDR3 DNA sequence: TGTGCCATCAGTGCTGGACAGGGCTACGAGCAGTACTTC. It encodes CAISAGQGYEQYF.

V is TRBV9 and J is TRBJ2-7, with TRBD1 matching 7 bases. The V gene end was trimmed by 6 bases and the J gene end by 1 base; junction bases not matched to a gene: 10. CDR3 length: 15 residues. Germline lookup yields CDR1 SGDLS and CDR2 YYNGEE. In DNA form, the CDR3 reads TGTGCCAGCACCTTAGGGGGCGACCCTTCCTACGAGCAGTACTTC. It translates to CASTLGGDPSYEQYF.

The V and J genes are TRBV5-4 and TRBJ2-7; D possibly corresponds to TRBD2 (6 bases). V was trimmed by 1 base and J by 4 bases, leaving 15 bases between them. The CDR3 spans 15 residues. The germline V gene encodes CDR1 SGHNT and CDR2 YYREEE (reference sequence). Here the CDR3 reads CASSLFSGGAYEQYF. The CDR3 DNA follows: TGTGCCAGCAGCTTGTTTAGCGGTGGTGCGTACGAGCAGTACTTC.

Turning to this clone: Other DNA sequences in the sample encode the same CDR3. The V gene is TRBV30, the J gene TRBJ2-7, with TRBD1 as a possible D gene (5 bases). V was clipped by 0 bases and J by 4 bases, with 10 bases between them. CDR3 length: 13 amino acids. Germline loops: CDR1 GTSNPN, CDR2 SVGIG (reference sequence). This chain's CDR3 is CAWSVGPSYEQYF. The DNA of the CDR3 is TGTGCCTGGAGTGTGGGGCCCTCATACGAGCAGTACTTC.

In its sample, this clone was seen once. The CDR3 loop is CASSDISGGYNEQFF. CDR3 bases: TGCGCCAGCAGTGACATTAGCGGGGGTTACAATGAGCAGTTCTTC. V is TRBV10-2 and J is TRBJ2-1, with 9 bases identical to TRBD2. This CDR3 has 15 amino acids. Per germline, CDR1 WSHSY and CDR2 SAAADI. Trimming removed 3 bases from V and 4 bases from J; junction bases left unmatched: 4.

This chain links TRBV10-3 with TRBJ2-7; the D call may be TRBD1 or TRBD2 (5 bases each). Germline CDR1 reads ENHRY; CDR2 reads SYGVKD. This CDR3 has 14 residues. Trimming cost V 4 bases and J 0 bases, with 10 bases left between them. CDR3 sequence reads: CAISAGTSSYEQYF. The CDR3 nucleotides are TGTGCCATCAGTGCCGGGACCAGCTCCTACGAGCAGTACTTC.

Only one count was recorded for this clone. This chain links TRBV14 with TRBJ2-1, with TRBD2 as a possible D gene (5 bases). V shed 3 bases and J shed 4 bases, with 10 bases lying between them. The CDR3 is 14 amino acids. Germline V CDR1 and CDR2: SGHDN, FVKESK. The CDR3, as DNA: TGTGCCAGCAGCCAGCGACTACAATACAATGAGCAGTTCTTC. Its protein is CASSQRLQYNEQFF.

The gene calls are TRBV19 and TRBJ2-1; 7 nucleotides match TRBD1. V was pared by 3 bases and J by 6 bases, with 5 bases of the junction left unmatched. CDR3 length: 14 residues. Looked up from germline, CDR1 is LNHDA and CDR2 is SQIVND (reference sequence). This chain's CDR3 is CASSIEGAFNEQFF. The CDR3, as DNA: TGTGCCAGTAGTATTGAGGGGGCGTTCAATGAGCAGTTCTTC.

As for this clone: Other DNA variants within this sample encode the same CDR3. The V call is TRBV7-9, the J call TRBJ1-1; 7 nucleotides align to TRBD1. Trimming cost V 5 bases and J 0 bases; bases outside gene matches: 3. The germline V gene encodes CDR1 SEHNR and CDR2 FQNEAQ (reference sequence). This CDR3 contains 14 residues. CDR3 nucleotides: TGTGCCAGCAGCCGGGACAGCCTGAACACTGAAGCTTTCTTT. Amino acid sequence: CASSRDSLNTEAFF.

This clone was seen a handful of times. In the same sample, other DNA sequences code for this CDR3. The chain joins TRBV6-6 to TRBJ2-7; no clear D gene. The CDR3 is 12 amino acids. Trimming removed 0 bases at V and 2 bases at J, with 2 bases between. The germline V gene encodes CDR1 MNHNY and CDR2 SVGAGI (reference sequence). The CDR3 nucleotides read TGTGCCAGCAGTTACTCCCCCTACGAGCAGTACTTC. This encodes CASSYSPYEQYF.

Note on this clone: Other DNA sequences in this sample translate to the same CDR3. The V gene is TRBV19, the J gene TRBJ2-7, with TRBD1 identical over 7 bases. The CDR3 totals 14 residues. Germline V CDR1 and CDR2: LNHDA, SQIVND (reference sequence). With 1 base clipped from V and 5 bases from J, the junction kept 5 bases outside the gene matches. The CDR3 sequence is CASSIVYRGNEQYF. DNA for the CDR3: TGTGCCAGTAGTATAGTATACAGGGGCAACGAGCAGTACTTC.

This clone was seen a single time. This chain connects TRBV2 to TRBJ2-1; D unclear. The CDR3 spans 12 residues. The V end was cut by 7 bases, the J end by 8 bases, with 12 bases between. From germline, CDR1 is SNHLY and CDR2 FYNNEI. CDR3 loop: CASTSRTYEQFF. CDR3 sequence (DNA): TGTGCCAGCACTTCCCGAACTTATGAGCAGTTCTTC.

V usage is TRBV7-9 and J usage is TRBJ2-5, with 10 nucleotides matching TRBD2. Germline trimming cut 8 bases from V and 3 bases from J; bases unmatched to any gene: 6. The CDR3 loop spans 14 amino acids. Germline V lookup: CDR1 SEHNR, CDR2 FQNEAQ (reference sequence). CDR3 region: CASSTGTSEETQYF. The DNA of the CDR3 is TGTGCCAGCTCGACCGGGACTAGCGAAGAGACCCAGTACTTC.

The chain couples TRBV30 to TRBJ2-1, with 13 bases that match TRBD2. CDR1 is GTSNPN and CDR2 is SVGIG in the germline V gene (reference sequence). Unmatched junction bases numbered 5, after V lost 1 base and J lost 2 bases. The CDR3 loop spans 17 amino acids. CDR3 region: CAWSARTSGSPYNEQFF. CDR3 bases: TGTGCCTGGAGTGCCCGGACTAGCGGGAGCCCCTACAATGAGCAGTTCTTC.

Only one count was recorded for this clone. J is TRBJ2-5 and V is TRBV30; a possible D gene is TRBD2 (6 bases). V dropped 0 bases and J dropped 5 bases, with 13 bases sitting between them. The CDR3 loop spans 14 amino acids. CDR1 is GTSNPN, CDR2 SVGIG, per germline (reference sequence). The CDR3 spells CAWSVSGGGETQYF. The CDR3 DNA reads as TGTGCCTGGAGTGTCTCAGGAGGAGGGGAGACCCAGTACTTC.

The chain employs TRBV29-1 and TRBJ2-1, with D maybe TRBD1 (6 bases). In germline, CDR1 is SQVTM, CDR2 ANQGSEA. The CDR3 loop spans 18 amino acids. The ends were cut back, 0 bases at V and 8 bases at J, with 26 bases in the middle. DNA for the CDR3: TGCAGCGTTGAAGATGGGAACAGGGTAGGAATAAGGATCGATGAGCAGTTCTTC. Translation gives CSVEDGNRVGIRIDEQFF.

J is TRBJ2-3 and V is TRBV10-3; 8 bases agree with TRBD2. J gave up 11 bases and V 3 bases, and 13 bases lay outside the gene matches. Germline lookup yields CDR1 ENHRY and CDR2 SYGVKD. This CDR3 spans 15 amino acids. This chain's CDR3 is CAISEIPRLAWKQYF. The DNA for the CDR3 is TGTGCCATCAGTGAAATCCCCCGACTAGCGTGGAAGCAGTATTTT.

The chain employs TRBV27 and TRBJ1-4, with D possibly being TRBD1 (5 bases). With 6 bases removed from V and 7 bases from J, the gap between germline ends came to 21 bases. The CDR3 length is 16 residues. The V gene's germline CDR1 is MNHEY and CDR2 SMNVEV (reference sequence). The CDR3: CASRAIGIGGSEKLFF. The CDR3 DNA reads as TGTGCCAGCAGGGCGATCGGGATTGGGGGGAGTGAAAAACTGTTTTTT.

Only one count was recorded for this clone. The chain carries TRBV27 and TRBJ1-5; D gene uncertain. Germline V gene sequence: CDR1 MNHEY, CDR2 SMNVEV (reference sequence). V was shortened by 8 bases and J by 6 bases, with 17 bases between the two germline ends. The CDR3 is 14 amino acids. CDR3 nucleotides: TGTGCCAGCTCCGGGAACCCCTTTGGTCAGCCCCAGCATTTT. Protein product: CASSGNPFGQPQHF.

Note on this clone: Other DNA sequences in this sample translate to the same CDR3. The DNA for the CDR3 is TGCAGTGCTACCGCAGATACGCAGTATTTT. Protein sequence: CSATADTQYF. The rearrangement joins TRBV20-1 to TRBJ2-3; no clear D. V lost 4 bases to trimming and J lost 4 bases, with 3 bases between them. From germline, CDR1 is DFQATT and CDR2 SNEGSKA (reference sequence). The CDR3 sequence is 10 residues long.

The chain is built from TRBV27 and TRBJ1-5; the match to TRBD1 covers 7 bases. The CDR3 is made up of 14 amino acids. Unmatched junction bases numbered 3, after V lost 7 bases and J lost 0 bases. Germline CDR1 is MNHEY and CDR2 is SMNVEV (reference sequence). DNA of the CDR3: TGTGCCAGCAACTACAGGGGTAGCAATCAGCCCCAGCATTTT. Translating gives CASNYRGSNQPQHF.

The V gene is TRBV9, the J gene TRBJ1-5, with 8 bases identical to TRBD1. J was trimmed by 8 bases and V by 3 bases; bases with no gene match: 7. The V gene's germline CDR1 is SGDLS and CDR2 YYNGEE. This CDR3 spans 14 amino acids. The CDR3 bases are TGTGCCAGCAGCGCCGGACAGGGCCACGAGCCCCAGCATTTT. It codes for CASSAGQGHEPQHF.

In its sample, this clone was seen once. V gene TRBV6-6 combines with J gene TRBJ2-5; D gene ambiguous. The CDR3 has 13 residues. Per the germline V gene, CDR1 is MNHNY and CDR2 is SVGAGI (reference sequence). Trimming removed 2 bases from V and 1 base from J, with 5 bases in between. The CDR3 DNA follows: TGTGCCAGCAGTTACGTCGCCCAAGAGACCCAGTACTTC. Translated: CASSYVAQETQYF.

V is TRBV19 and J is TRBJ2-7; D ambiguous. Trimming removed 5 bases at V and 3 bases at J, with 11 bases between. This CDR3 is 13 amino acids long. Germline V lookup: CDR1 LNHDA, CDR2 SQIVND (reference sequence). The CDR3 sequence: CASSFLVGYEQYF. The CDR3 coding sequence is TGTGCCAGTAGTTTTCTCGTCGGCTACGAGCAGTACTTC.

The rearrangement joins TRBV7-9 to TRBJ2-5; D remains ambiguous. From germline, CDR1 is SEHNR and CDR2 FQNEAQ (reference sequence). CDR3 length: 15 residues. V lost 5 bases, J lost 7 bases, and 20 bases lay in between. CDR3 DNA sequence: TGTGCCAGCAGCCAAAGATCGGCAAGGATGGGGACCCAGTACTTC. This sequence encodes CASSQRSARMGTQYF.